This T cell receptor beta chain was profiled in a study of cutaneous CD30+ T cell lymphoproliferative disorder and hepatitis E (dated by TCRdb to about 2018). The germline V gene supplies CDR1 SQVTM and CDR2 ANQGSEA. Between the V and J ends, shortened by 6 bases and 0 bases respectively, the junction contains 11 bases. The CDR3 starts with the cysteine, ends with the phenylalanine, and has 14 residues. Only the CDR3 portion is preserved as DNA: 42 bases, with reading frame beginning at the first base. This clone has only one observation. Which antigen it targets is not known. Within one base of it there is no much larger clone, and no base qualities were kept. The receptor library was made with the immunoSEQ multiplex PCR assay. TCRdb re-hosts the immuneACCESS table, in-frame sequences only. Its copies lack some clones; in the studies checked, an unresolved V gene accounts for under half of them, and the cause for the rest is not known. Recorded for this sample are more than 6,500 clones; around 70% of them occurred a single time. About 1.2% of the sample lies in the top ten.

Sequences were obtained from blood. The source is a human donor with a cutaneous T cell lymphoproliferative disorder associated with hepatitis E virus. The sequence joins TRBV29-1 to TRBJ2-2, with the D gene too uncertain to name. Read as DNA, the sequence is TGCAGCGTCCCGGCCAGTTCGAACACCGGGGAGCTGTTTTTT. It encodes CSVPASSNTGELFF.